These 10 T cell receptor beta chains originate from one sample sequenced in a study of radiation and T cells in renal cell carcinoma. Specified time point: baseline pretreatment blood. Treatment meaning: 15 Gy SBRT to primary tumor, nephrectomy 4 weeks later. Generated by immunoSEQ multiplex PCR, the TCRdb table keeps only in-frame clones and is missing some. Of around 94,000 clones listed, 75% to 90% are singletons. The sequenced sample was blood, obtained from a patient whose treatment included radiotherapy and nephrectomy. Receptors originate from a man aged 45-65 years with renal cell carcinoma.

The chain is built from TRBV6-6 and TRBJ1-4, with D possibly being TRBD1 (6 bases). V was cut by 6 bases and J by 8 bases, with 13 bases left in between. The CDR3 spans 13 residues. Germline V gene sequence: CDR1 MNHNY, CDR2 SVGAGI (reference sequence). The CDR3 here is CASSRTVDEKLFF. The CDR3 DNA sequence: TGTGCCAGCAGCCGGACAGTCGACGAAAAACTGTTTTTT.

The V and J genes are TRBV4-1 and TRBJ1-4; 8 nucleotides line up with TRBD1. Trimming removed 5 bases from V and 8 bases from J; junction bases left unmatched: 13. Per germline, CDR1 MGHRA and CDR2 YSYEKL. This CDR3 is 16 amino acids long. The CDR3 loop is CASSTRNRGFQEKLFF. The CDR3 coding sequence is TGCGCCAGCAGCACACGAAACAGGGGGTTTCAGGAAAAACTGTTTTTT.

The genes are TRBV5-1 and TRBJ2-3, with D possibly being TRBD1 or TRBD2 (5 bases each). Trimming took 6 bases from V and 3 from J, leaving 14 bases between them. The CDR3 has 14 residues. Germline-derived CDR1 and CDR2 are SGHRS and YFSETQ. For the CDR3, the DNA is TGCGCCAGCAACCCGGGACGTTCGACAGATACGCAGTATTTT. As protein: CASNPGRSTDTQYF.

The chain couples TRBV7-6 to TRBJ2-2, with D maybe TRBD2 (5 bases). The V gene lost 8 bases and the J gene lost 1 base, with 14 bases spanning the gap. Germline V CDR1 and CDR2: SGHVS, FNYEAQ. The CDR3 is 15 amino acids. The CDR3 bases are TGTGCCAGCTCGGGCGGCAGCGGGAACACCGGGGAGCTGTTTTTT. It specifies CASSGGSGNTGELFF. The variable domain in full, completed from reference TRBV7-6 and TRBJ2-2, reads GAGVSQSPRYKVTKRGQDVALRCDPISGHVSLYWYRQALGQGPEFLTYFNYEAQQDKSGLPNDRFSAERPEGSISTLTIQRTEQRDSAMYRCASSGGSGNTGELFFGEGSRLTVL.

V gene TRBV25-1 combines with J gene TRBJ2-7; a possible D gene is TRBD1 (6 bases). Germline loops: CDR1 MGHDK, CDR2 SYGVNS. CDR3 length: 15 residues. V shed 4 bases and J shed 3 bases, with 16 bases lying between them. In DNA form, the CDR3 reads TGTGCCAGCAGTGCCCCCGTTCAGGGGATCTACGAGCAGTACTTC. Encoded protein: CASSAPVQGIYEQYF.

The chain employs TRBV6-6 and TRBJ1-1, with no clear D. The V and J ends lost 2 bases and 3 bases respectively, with 10 bases between them. The CDR3 runs to 14 residues. Germline V gives CDR1 MNHNY, CDR2 SVGAGI (reference sequence). The CDR3 DNA is TGTGCCAGCAGTTACGGGATTATGGACACTGAAGCTTTCTTT. It is translated as CASSYGIMDTEAFF.

The V call is TRBV6-4, the J call TRBJ2-2, with 11 bases fitting TRBD2. Germline V gives CDR1 MRHNA, CDR2 SNTAGT. J was trimmed by 4 bases and V by 4 bases; bases with no gene match: 5. The CDR3 extends over 16 amino acids. The CDR3 DNA reads TGTGCCAGCAGTGGTACTAGCGGGAGTAGCACCGGGGAGCTGTTTTTT. It is translated as CASSGTSGSSTGELFF.

The J gene is TRBJ1-4, the V gene TRBV2, with D hard to call. CDR1 is SNHLY and CDR2 is FYNNEI in the germline V gene. This CDR3 has 14 amino acids. V lost 6 bases and J lost 0, with 8 bases in between. CDR3 coding DNA: TGTGCCAGCAGGGCAGATACAACTAATGAAAAACTGTTTTTT. Amino acid sequence: CASRADTTNEKLFF.

The chain joins TRBV5-4 to TRBJ2-2; the match to TRBD2 covers 15 bases. This CDR3 spans 18 amino acids. V trimming: 2 bases; J trimming: 7 bases; junction bases outside the gene matches: 9. The germline V gene has CDR1 SGHNT and CDR2 YYREEE (reference sequence). The CDR3 spells CASSLGPGLAGGVGELFF. As DNA, the CDR3 is TGTGCCAGCAGCTTAGGCCCGGGACTAGCGGGAGGCGTCGGGGAGCTGTTTTTT. The full variable domain, in which reference TRBV5-4 and TRBJ2-2 provide the parts outside the CDR3, is ETGVTQSPTHLIKTRGQQVTLRCSSQSGHNTVSWYQQALGQGPQFIFQYYREEENGRGNFPPRFSGLQFPNYSSELNVNALELDDSALYLCASSLGPGLAGGVGELFFGEGSRLTVL.

V is TRBV9 and J is TRBJ2-3; TRBD2 agrees at 13 bases. J lost 10 bases, V lost 2 bases, and 4 bases had no gene match. The CDR3 length is 14 residues. Germline V lookup: CDR1 SGDLS, CDR2 YYNGEE. In nucleotides, the CDR3 is TGTGCCAGCAGCGTCGGACTAGCGGGGGATGCGCAGTATTTT. It specifies CASSVGLAGDAQYF.